The 21 T cell receptor beta chains in this list originate from one sample, sequenced in a study of CD8+ T cells in alopecia areata. Once RNA had been extracted, it was reverse transcribed into cDNA to act as the sequencing template. The protocol was immunoSEQ multiplex PCR, while the TCRdb copy is restricted to in-frame clones and leaves out a portion. Here the sample spans 100,000 to 150,000 clones, 45% to 65% being singletons. Specimen: CD4+ T cells sorted from blood, collected at week 0. These receptors originate from a human donor with alopecia areata.

The chain uses TRBV6-1 and TRBJ2-1; 12 bases line up with TRBD2. From germline, CDR1 is MNHNS and CDR2 SASEGT. The CDR3 is 15 amino acids. Germline trimming cut 7 bases from V and 1 base from J; bases unmatched to any gene: 2. In DNA, the CDR3 is TGTGCCAGCAAGACTAGCGGGAGATCCTACAATGAGCAGTTCTTC. Residues: CASKTSGRSYNEQFF.

The chain carries TRBV6-5 and TRBJ2-1, with a possible D match to TRBD1 (7 bases). CDR1 is MNHEY and CDR2 is SVGAGI in the germline V gene. The CDR3 is 15 amino acids. V was shortened by 7 bases and J by 2 bases, with 15 bases between the two germline ends. The CDR3 loop is CASTPRGEPYNEQFF. In nucleotides, the CDR3 is TGTGCCAGCACCCCCAGGGGGGAACCCTACAATGAGCAGTTCTTC.

V usage is TRBV5-1 and J usage is TRBJ2-1; tentatively, D is TRBD2 (6 bases). CDR3 length: 14 residues. Germline-derived CDR1 and CDR2 are SGHRS and YFSETQ. Trimming removed 2 bases at V and 4 bases at J, with 10 bases between. This CDR3 reads CASSFPGVYNEQFF. As DNA, the CDR3 is TGCGCCAGCAGCTTCCCGGGGGTGTACAATGAGCAGTTCTTC.

On this clone itself: Distinct nucleotide sequences in the sample also encode this CDR3. The chain combines TRBV5-1 with TRBJ2-3, with a tentative D call TRBD2 (6 bases). Trimming pared 0 bases from V and 0 bases from J, leaving 11 bases between. CDR1 and CDR2 from the germline V gene are SGHRS and YFSETQ. The CDR3 has 16 amino acids. Here the CDR3 DNA reads TGCGCCAGCAGCTTGGCCACCAGCGGGAGCACAGATACGCAGTATTTT. Translation gives CASSLATSGSTDTQYF.

The V call is TRBV15, the J call TRBJ2-3; 7 positions match TRBD1. V dropped 1 base and J dropped 4; count of bases not matched to a gene: 8. The CDR3 is 16 residues long. CDR1 LNHNV and CDR2 YYDKDF come from the germline V gene (reference sequence). CDR3 in amino acids: CATSRGRQGRSDTQYF. The CDR3 region has the DNA TGTGCCACCAGCAGAGGCCGACAGGGCCGGTCAGATACGCAGTATTTT.

The chain uses TRBV19 and TRBJ2-5, with unresolved D. The CDR3 is 13 amino acids. CDR1 and CDR2 (germline): LNHDA, SQIVND (reference sequence). V was pared by 7 bases and J by 0 bases, with 9 bases between. In nucleotides, the CDR3 is TGTGCCAGTAAGCAAACGTACCAAGAGACCCAGTACTTC. Translated: CASKQTYQETQYF.

This chain links TRBV2 with TRBJ1-2; 10 bases are a match to TRBD1. This CDR3 has 13 amino acids. Germline V gene lookup returns CDR1 SNHLY and CDR2 FYNNEI. V shed 4 bases and J 6 bases; nucleotides not matched to a gene: 2. CDR3 region: CASSGDRGHGYTF. For the CDR3, the DNA is TGTGCCAGCAGTGGGGACAGGGGTCATGGCTACACCTTC.

The chain links TRBV30 to TRBJ1-3; D gene uncertain. V lost 4 bases and J 4 bases, leaving 14 bases between the germline ends. Germline CDR1 reads GTSNPN; CDR2 reads SVGIG (reference sequence). The CDR3 is 14 amino acids. CDR3 in amino acids: CAWNPGDSGNTIYF. The CDR3, as DNA: TGTGCCTGGAACCCTGGGGATTCGGGAAACACCATATATTTT.

The rearrangement links TRBV9 to TRBJ2-1; weak D call: TRBD2 (6 bases). V gave up 0 bases and J gave up 8 bases, with 15 bases separating them. In germline, CDR1 is SGDLS, CDR2 YYNGEE. The CDR3 extends over 15 amino acids. Here the CDR3 DNA reads TGTGCCAGCAGCGTAGACGCGGGAACATTCGATGAGCAGTTCTTC. It encodes CASSVDAGTFDEQFF.

The chain has TRBV14 and TRBJ1-2, with a weak D call TRBD1 (6 bases). This CDR3 is 16 amino acids long. Germline-derived CDR1 and CDR2 are SGHDN and FVKESK. The V gene lost 1 base and the J gene lost 2 bases, with 14 bases spanning the gap. DNA for the CDR3: TGTGCCAGCAGCCAAGGATGGGGGCGGGCGAACTATGGCTACACCTTC. Translated: CASSQGWGRANYGYTF.

This chain uses TRBV7-7 with TRBJ2-5; tentatively, D is TRBD2 (6 bases). The germline V gene encodes CDR1 SSHAT and CDR2 FNYEAQ (reference sequence). With 1 base removed from V and 5 bases from J, the gap between germline ends came to 17 bases. The CDR3 consists of 16 residues. The CDR3 region is CASSLVGGQSVETQYF. For the CDR3, the DNA is TGTGCCAGCAGCTTAGTCGGAGGGCAGTCGGTGGAGACCCAGTACTTC.

V usage is TRBV11-2 and J usage is TRBJ2-2, with D unclear. The CDR3 is 13 residues long. CDR1 and CDR2 (germline): SGHAT, FQNNGV. Trimming took 0 bases from V and 8 from J, leaving 7 bases between them. The CDR3 DNA reads TGTGCCAGCAGCTTAGAAGCCGGGGGGGAGCTGTTTTTT. Translated: CASSLEAGGELFF.

V usage is TRBV28 and J usage is TRBJ2-7; D might be TRBD1 (6 bases). From germline, CDR1 is MDHEN and CDR2 SYDVKM. V lost 6 bases to trimming and J lost 2 bases, with 14 bases between them. This CDR3 has 14 amino acids. The CDR3 sequence: CASSTAGQTYEQYF. CDR3 coding DNA: TGTGCCAGCAGCACTGCCGGACAGACCTACGAGCAGTACTTC.

The chain recombines TRBV28 with TRBJ2-7; no clear D gene. This CDR3 region has 12 residues. V was trimmed by 7 bases and J by 3 bases, leaving 10 bases between them. Per the germline V gene, CDR1 is MDHEN and CDR2 is SYDVKM. The CDR3 nucleotides are TGTGCCAGCACCGGTACGAACTACGAGCAGTACTTC. This codes for CASTGTNYEQYF.

This clone appeared a few times. The rearrangement joins TRBV5-1 to TRBJ2-5; 8 nucleotides agree with TRBD2. The germline gives CDR1 SGHRS, CDR2 YFSETQ. The CDR3 has 13 residues. V trimming: 4 bases; J trimming: 5 bases; junction bases outside the gene matches: 4. The CDR3 DNA reads TGCGCCAGCAGCAAAAGACTAGCGGAGACCCAGTACTTC. Encoded protein: CASSKRLAETQYF. Using reference TRBV5-1 and TRBJ2-5 for the parts outside the CDR3, the full variable domain is KAGVTQTPRYLIKTRGQQVTLSCSPISGHRSVSWYQQTPGQGLQFLFEYFSETQRNKGNFPGRFSGRQFSNSRSEMNVSTLELGDSALYLCASSKRLAETQYFGPGTRLLVL.

The gene calls are TRBV20-1 and TRBJ1-2, with D possibly being TRBD1 (6 bases). Trimming cost V 7 bases and J 4 bases, with 10 bases left between them. Germline CDR1 is DFQATT and CDR2 is SNEGSKA (reference sequence). The CDR3 extends over 11 amino acids. The CDR3 nucleotides read TGCAGTGGAGGGACATTCTATGGCTACACCTTC. Translating it yields CSGGTFYGYTF.

The chain links TRBV7-9 to TRBJ2-7, with no clear D. The CDR3 is made up of 13 amino acids. The V end lost 4 bases, the J end lost 0 bases, and 7 bases lay between the germline ends. From germline, CDR1 is SEHNR and CDR2 FQNEAQ (reference sequence). CDR3 amino acids: CASSSPSSYEQYF. The CDR3, as DNA: TGTGCCAGCAGCTCCCCATCCTCCTACGAGCAGTACTTC.

The rearrangement uses TRBV30 and TRBJ2-1; D may be TRBD1 or TRBD2 (5 bases each). V lost 6 bases and J lost 1, with 16 bases in between. Germline V lookup: CDR1 GTSNPN, CDR2 SVGIG (reference sequence). The CDR3 has 15 amino acids. The CDR3 protein is CACQGPRGSYNEQFF. The CDR3 bases are TGTGCCTGTCAGGGCCCCAGAGGGTCCTACAATGAGCAGTTCTTC.

The chain combines TRBV5-4 with TRBJ1-6, with D uncertain. Germline V gene data show CDR1 as SGHNT and CDR2 as YYREEE (reference sequence). The V end lost 4 bases, the J end lost 5 bases, and 10 bases lay between the germline ends. This CDR3 comprises 14 residues. CDR3 nucleotides: TGTGCCAGCAGCCCAACGGGAAATAATTCACCCCTCCACTTT. Residues: CASSPTGNNSPLHF.

In this sample, this clone turned up once. The chain carries TRBV25-1 and TRBJ2-3; TRBD1 agrees at 12 bases. CDR1 is MGHDK, CDR2 SYGVNS, per germline. The V segment lost 4 bases and the J segment 4 bases; nucleotides outside the gene matches: 6. The CDR3 consists of 16 residues. For the CDR3, the DNA is TGTGCCAGCAGTGGCTCGGGACAGGGGGCGGCAGATACGCAGTATTTT. The encoded protein is CASSGSGQGAADTQYF.

The rearrangement links TRBV7-6 to TRBJ2-3; 12 nucleotides agree with TRBD2. Germline lookup yields CDR1 SGHVS and CDR2 FNYEAQ. The CDR3 is made up of 16 amino acids. Trimming removed 1 base from V and 5 bases from J; junction bases left unmatched: 4. CDR3: CASSLEASGGGDTQYF. CDR3 DNA: TGTGCCAGCAGCTTAGAGGCTAGCGGGGGGGGAGATACGCAGTATTTT.